Listed below are T cell receptor beta chains from one sample, sequenced in a study of OX40 agonist ivuxolimab in advanced cancers. Profiling relied on immunoSEQ multiplex PCR, and the TCRdb table lists in-frame clones only, not all of them. Among 50,000 to 70,000 clones, 85% to 90% were seen once, and the ten largest hold around 15%. This material consisted of CD4+ or CD8+ T cells sorted from blood, taken in a trial of the OX40 agonist ivuxolimab. These receptors were taken from an adult with an advanced solid tumor such as melanoma, head and neck, liver or kidney cancer. Each CDR3 is given with its conserved first and last residue. Fields, in order: J gene, CDR3 length, D gene, V gene, clone size, CDR3 protein, CDR3 DNA. A D gene is named only where the DNA matches it firmly. Clone size is shown for a subset of rows, as once, few, many or a class of expanded clone.

>TRBJ1-4|16|NA|TRBV29-1|few
CSVKGTMPITNEKLFF
TGCAGCGTCAAGGGGACAATGCCCATAACTAATGAAAAACTGTTTTTT
>TRBJ1-1|14|TRBD1|TRBV11-2|NA
CASSVGQGAFEAFF
TGTGCCAGCAGCGTGGGACAGGGGGCTTTTGAAGCTTTCTTT
>TRBJ2-1|12|NA|TRBV29-1|NA
CSVTGPYNEQFF
TGCAGCGTTACAGGCCCCTACAATGAGCAGTTCTTC
>TRBJ1-6|15|NA|TRBV7-9|NA
CASSPPGSYNSPLHF
TGTGCCAGCAGCCCTCCGGGTAGCTATAATTCACCCCTCCACTTT
>TRBJ2-5|15|NA|TRBV15|NA
CATSPLGGGAETQYF
TGTGCCACCAGCCCCTTAGGGGGGGGAGCAGAGACCCAGTACTTC
>TRBJ2-7|15|TRBD1|TRBV9|NA
CASSGTGATIYEQYF
TGTGCCAGCAGCGGTACAGGGGCTACTATCTACGAGCAGTACTTC
>TRBJ2-7|12|NA|TRBV7-9|once
CASINARGEQYF
TGTGCCAGCATCAATGCCAGGGGAGAGCAGTACTTC
>TRBJ2-7|12|NA|TRBV6-1|NA
CASRGDHYEQYF
TGTGCCAGCAGGGGGGACCACTACGAGCAGTACTTC
>TRBJ1-1|10|NA|TRBV19|NA
CASRNTEAFF
TGTGCCAGTAGGAACACTGAAGCTTTCTTT
>TRBJ2-7|14|NA|TRBV10-3|NA
CAISELDSSYEQYF
TGTGCCATCAGTGAACTGGACAGCTCCTACGAGCAGTACTTC
>TRBJ2-3|22|NA|TRBV28|NA
CASSLRFVDWSEMTGGTDTQYF
TGTGCCAGCAGCCTTCGATTCGTGGACTGGAGCGAAATGACTGGGGGCACAGATACGCAGTATTTT
>TRBJ1-1|14|NA|TRBV27|NA
CASSLTGTYTEAFF
TGTGCCAGCAGTTTAACAGGGACGTACACTGAAGCTTTCTTT
>TRBJ1-4|17|TRBD1|TRBV5-1|NA
CASSLGSSGTGRLKLFF
TGCGCCAGCAGCTTGGGGTCATCGGGGACAGGAAGGTTGAAACTGTTTTTT
>TRBJ1-1|14|NA|TRBV5-1|NA
CASSLTGLNTEAFF
TGCGCCAGCAGCTTGACAGGGCTGAACACTGAAGCTTTCTTT
>TRBJ1-1|17|NA|TRBV15|NA
CATSREAGLRGNTEAFF
TGTGCCACCAGCAGAGAGGCAGGGTTAAGGGGGAACACTGAAGCTTTCTTT
>TRBJ2-7|12|NA|TRBV13|NA
CASSLVSYEQYF
TGTGCCAGCAGCTTAGTGTCCTACGAGCAGTACTTC
>TRBJ1-6|9|NA|TRBV9|NA
CASSVPLHF
TGTGCCAGCAGCGTGCCCCTCCACTTT
>TRBJ2-1|15|NA|TRBV6-5|NA
CASSYSGLDYNEQFF
TGTGCCAGCAGTTACTCGGGACTGGACTACAATGAGCAGTTCTTC
>TRBJ2-7|13|NA|TRBV7-9|NA
CASSSMVSYEQYF
TGTGCCAGCAGCTCGATGGTTTCCTACGAGCAGTACTTC
>TRBJ2-2|15|TRBD1|TRBV6-1|NA
CASSLTTGDTGELFF
TGTGCCAGCAGTCTTACGACAGGGGACACCGGGGAGCTGTTTTTT